Detailed here is one T cell receptor (beta chain). Its antigen is currently unknown. V was clipped by 5 bases and J by 0 bases, with 10 bases between them. CDR1 is LNHDA, CDR2 SQIVND, per germline (reference sequence). The CDR3 is 14 residues long. Extraction and reverse transcription of RNA yielded cDNA as the sequencing template. Profiled with immunoSEQ multiplex PCR; TCRdb holds only in-frame clones, not every one. The sample yields about 130,000 clones, around 49% seen once. This sample is drawn from a study of CD8+ T cells in alopecia areata. The overall study: Treated patients were given oral tofacitinib, which was dosed at 5 to 10 mg twice daily.

Broader study findings: Mouse data revealed clearer TCR sharing than patient data did, a gap possibly tied to HLA. Sequences from scalp samples also cover resident alphabeta T cells of normal skin. Relative to normal scalp, lesional scalp, especially alopecia totalis/universalis, showed higher clonality.

The source of this sequence is a human donor with alopecia areata. The sequencing used CD8+ T cells sorted from blood, collected at week 0. The chain has TRBV19 and TRBJ1-1; D is uncertain. CDR3 in DNA: TGTGCCAGTAGTCCCCTCCAGATGAACACTGAAGCTTTCTTT. Its protein is CASSPLQMNTEAFF.